The clone carrying this T cell receptor (beta chain) has a handful of counts. The sample is drawn from a study of control samples from healthy donors and cancer patients. The V gene's germline CDR1 is MDHEN and CDR2 SYDVKM. This CDR3 is 15 amino acids long. V was trimmed by 2 bases and J by 2 bases, leaving 10 bases between them. Generated by immunoSEQ multiplex PCR, the TCRdb table keeps only in-frame clones and is missing some. The top ten clones hold 10% of a sample with about 98,000 clones, 79% of them seen once. The sequence came from a woman under 40 in good health. The chain links TRBV28 to TRBJ1-5; TRBD1 might be the D (6 bases). Source material: blood. DNA for the CDR3: TGTGCCAGCAGTTTAACTGGGGGCGGCAATCAGCCCCAGCATTTT. Translating it yields CASSLTGGGNQPQHF.